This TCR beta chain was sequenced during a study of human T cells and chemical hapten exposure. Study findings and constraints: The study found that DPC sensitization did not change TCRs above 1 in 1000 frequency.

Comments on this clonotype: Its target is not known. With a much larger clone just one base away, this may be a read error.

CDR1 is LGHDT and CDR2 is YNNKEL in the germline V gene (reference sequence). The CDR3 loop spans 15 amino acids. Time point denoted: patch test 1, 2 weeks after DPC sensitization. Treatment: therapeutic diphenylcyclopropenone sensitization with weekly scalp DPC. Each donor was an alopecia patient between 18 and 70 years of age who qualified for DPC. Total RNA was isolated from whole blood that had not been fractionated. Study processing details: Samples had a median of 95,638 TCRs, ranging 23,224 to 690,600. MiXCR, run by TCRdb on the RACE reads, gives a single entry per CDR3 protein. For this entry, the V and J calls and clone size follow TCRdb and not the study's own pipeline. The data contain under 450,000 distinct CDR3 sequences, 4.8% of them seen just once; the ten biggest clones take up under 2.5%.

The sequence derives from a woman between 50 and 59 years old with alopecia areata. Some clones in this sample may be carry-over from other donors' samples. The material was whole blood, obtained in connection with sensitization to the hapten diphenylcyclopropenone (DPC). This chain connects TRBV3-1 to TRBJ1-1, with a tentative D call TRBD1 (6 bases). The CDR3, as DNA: TGTGCCAGCAGCCCGTTATCCACGGGGGGCACTGAAGCTTCCTTT. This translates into CASSPLSTGGTEASF.